One and the same sample provided the 28 T cell receptor beta chains below, sequenced in a study of T cell clones after liver transplantation. Sequencing was performed with immunoSEQ multiplex PCR; in TCRdb, only in-frame clones are kept and a portion is missing. The repertoire includes roughly 56,000 clones, over 65% of them detected once, and just under 10% sits in the top ten. Specimen: CD4+ T cells from blood, collected approximately 54 months after liver transplant. All receptors derive from a human patient who received a liver transplant. The T cells may partly be graft donor cells.

The chain couples TRBV5-5 to TRBJ1-4; tentative D call: TRBD1 (6 bases). CDR1 is SGHKS and CDR2 is YYEKEE in the germline V gene (reference sequence). Trimming took 4 bases from V and 6 from J, leaving 19 bases between them. The CDR3 extends over 16 amino acids. The CDR3 sequence is CASSLVLGGLDEKLFF. Here the CDR3 DNA reads TGTGCCAGCAGCCTAGTGTTGGGGGGCCTGGATGAAAAACTGTTTTTT.

Of note for this clone: A read error may produce the germline difference seen at one junction end. The gene calls are TRBV6-1 and TRBJ2-7; 9 bases are shared with TRBD2. The germline V gene has CDR1 MNHNS and CDR2 SASEGT. CDR3 size: 15 residues. CDR3 DNA: TGTGCCAGCAGTAAAGCGGGGGGAAGCTCCTACGAGCAGTACTTC. Translated: CASSKAGGSSYEQYF.

This clone was seen a few times. The gene calls are TRBV6-1 and TRBJ2-4; D remains unclear. The CDR3 loop spans 15 amino acids. V shed 3 bases and J shed 2 bases, with 11 bases lying between them. The germline CDR1 and CDR2 sequences are MNHNS and SASEGT. The DNA of the CDR3 is TGTGCCAGCAGTGAGTTGGGCAGGTCCAAAAACATTCAGTACTTC. This codes for CASSELGRSKNIQYF.

This sequence joins TRBV7-2 and TRBJ2-3; D might be TRBD1 (6 bases). Germline CDR1 reads SGHTA; CDR2 reads FQGNSA. V lost 2 bases, J lost 5 bases, and 11 bases lay in between. The CDR3 is 14 residues long. The CDR3 is CASSLLSGVDTQYF. CDR3 DNA sequence: TGTGCCAGCAGCTTACTCTCAGGGGTAGATACGCAGTATTTT.

The chain has TRBV2 and TRBJ1-1; TRBD1 is a possible D gene (5 bases). Germline V lookup: CDR1 SNHLY, CDR2 FYNNEI. Trimming pared 7 bases from V and 1 base from J, leaving 22 bases between. The CDR3 consists of 17 residues. This CDR3 reads CASIRSHEGRKNTEAFF. CDR3 coding DNA: TGTGCCAGCATAAGAAGCCACGAGGGACGGAAGAACACTGAAGCTTTCTTT.

CDR3 in DNA: TGTGCCAGCAGCGTAGGGGAGGACAGAAGACCCGCGAACACCGGGGAGCTGTTTTTT. It specifies CASSVGEDRRPANTGELFF. This rearrangement joins TRBV9 to TRBJ2-2, with D possibly called TRBD1 or TRBD2 (6 bases each). The ends were cut back, 0 bases at V and 0 bases at J, with 18 bases in the middle. CDR3 length: 19 residues. Germline CDR1 and CDR2: SGDLS and YYNGEE. The whole variable domain, remainder taken from reference TRBV9 and TRBJ2-2, is DSGVTQTPKHLITATGQRVTLRCSPRSGDLSVYWYQQSLDQGLQFLIQYYNGEERAKGNILERFSAQQFPDLHSELNLSSLELGDSALYFCASSVGEDRRPANTGELFFGEGSRLTVL.

The chain couples TRBV2 to TRBJ1-3; D unclear. Germline V gives CDR1 SNHLY, CDR2 FYNNEI. The V and J ends lost 3 bases and 0 bases respectively, with 12 bases between them. The length of the CDR3 is 16 residues. Written as DNA, the CDR3 is TGTGCCAGCAGTGACAACGCACCTAGCTCTGGAAACACCATATATTTT. Translated: CASSDNAPSSGNTIYF.

The V gene is TRBV28, the J gene TRBJ2-7, with 7 bases fitting TRBD2. There are 15 residues in the CDR3. The V segment lost 6 bases and the J segment 3 bases; nucleotides outside the gene matches: 11. CDR1 and CDR2 (germline): MDHEN, SYDVKM. The CDR3 loop is CASRMTGTMSYEQYF. The CDR3 DNA reads as TGTGCCAGCAGAATGACCGGGACTATGAGCTACGAGCAGTACTTC.

This clone has a handful of counts. V gene TRBV4-1 combines with J gene TRBJ1-5; no clear D. V gave up 1 base and J gave up 7 bases, with 8 bases separating them. Germline V gives CDR1 MGHRA, CDR2 YSYEKL. The CDR3 spans 13 residues. Here the CDR3 DNA reads TGCGCCAGCAGCCAAGGGAGGGCCCAGCCCCAGCATTTT. It is translated as CASSQGRAQPQHF.

J is TRBJ1-2 and V is TRBV18, with 7 bases lining up with TRBD1. Germline assignment: CDR1 KGHSH and CDR2 LQKENI. J was trimmed by 5 bases and V by 2 bases; bases with no gene match: 14. The CDR3 runs 17 residues. The CDR3 here is CASSPYQGGKPPYGYTF. The CDR3 DNA reads as TGTGCCAGCTCACCATACCAAGGGGGCAAACCGCCTTATGGCTACACCTTC.

The rearrangement joins TRBV18 to TRBJ1-1; D ambiguous. The CDR3 is 13 residues long. The V gene lost 3 bases and the J gene lost 0 bases, with 5 bases spanning the gap. The germline gives CDR1 KGHSH, CDR2 LQKENI. This CDR3 is CASSPTVNTEAFF. The CDR3 DNA follows: TGTGCCAGCTCACCGACCGTGAACACTGAAGCTTTCTTT. The full variable domain, its missing parts supplied by reference TRBV18 and TRBJ1-1, is NAGVMQNPRHLVRRRGQEARLRCSPMKGHSHVYWYRQLPEEGLKFMVYLQKENIIDESGMPKERFSAEFPKEGPSILRIQQVVRGDSAAYFCASSPTVNTEAFFGQGTRLTVV.

CDR3 nucleotide sequence: TGTGCCAGCAGTCTCCGGGCAGGGAACACCGGGGAGCTGTTTTTT. Translating it yields CASSLRAGNTGELFF. The chain is built from TRBV9 and TRBJ2-2; D unresolved. The CDR3 contains 15 residues. The germline gives CDR1 SGDLS, CDR2 YYNGEE. The V end was cut by 5 bases, the J end by 1 base, with 12 bases between.

The rearrangement uses TRBV5-1 and TRBJ1-3; D unresolved. V was clipped by 4 bases and J by 0 bases, with 14 bases between them. The CDR3 runs to 16 residues. Germline CDR1 SGHRS, CDR2 YFSETQ. CDR3 amino acids: CASSLGGFDSGNTIYF. The CDR3 region has the DNA TGCGCCAGCAGCCTGGGAGGCTTCGACTCTGGAAACACCATATATTTT.

This sequence joins TRBV27 and TRBJ1-2, with 7 bases fitting TRBD1. CDR3 length: 15 amino acids. Germline V gives CDR1 MNHEY, CDR2 SMNVEV (reference sequence). V lost 3 bases, J lost 1 base, and 5 bases stayed unmatched. CDR3 bases: TGTGCCAGCAGTTTTAACAGGGGAAGTAACTATGGCTACACCTTC. Translating it yields CASSFNRGSNYGYTF.

The rearrangement links TRBV18 to TRBJ2-3; TRBD2 agrees at 12 bases. Germline V gives CDR1 KGHSH, CDR2 LQKENI. V shed 0 bases, J shed 5 bases, and the junction held 6 bases outside the gene matches. This CDR3 contains 17 residues. The CDR3 sequence is CASSPPASGGAGDTQYF. The CDR3 DNA sequence: TGTGCCAGCTCACCACCCGCTAGCGGGGGGGCCGGAGATACGCAGTATTTT.

This clone was observed a single time. The chain is built from TRBV7-3 and TRBJ2-7, with a possible D match to TRBD1 (5 bases). Germline CDR1 reads SGHTA; CDR2 reads FQGTGA. V lost 5 bases, J lost 0 bases, and 11 bases lay in between. CDR3 size: 14 residues. The CDR3 DNA reads as TGTGCCAGCAGCCCCGACAGACTCTCCTACGAGCAGTACTTC. It specifies CASSPDRLSYEQYF.

CDR3: CASSPDLRVATNEKLFF. The CDR3, as DNA: TGTGCCAGCAGTCCCGATCTCAGGGTTGCAACTAATGAAAAACTGTTTTTT. This chain links TRBV6-9 with TRBJ1-4; weak D call: TRBD1 (5 bases). The CDR3 has 17 residues. Trimming took off 5 bases at V and 0 bases at J, with 16 bases between the two ends. Germline V gene lookup returns CDR1 MNHGY and CDR2 SVAAGI.

V usage is TRBV11-2 and J usage is TRBJ2-5, with D possibly being TRBD2 (5 bases). V was shortened by 5 bases and J by 5 bases, with 12 bases between the two germline ends. CDR1 is SGHAT, CDR2 FQNNGV, per germline. The CDR3 consists of 13 residues. The CDR3 sequence: CASSRSGGETQYF. DNA for the CDR3: TGTGCCAGCAGCCGCAGCGGTGGGGAGACCCAGTACTTC.

The chain has TRBV10-2 and TRBJ2-2; TRBD1 might be the D (5 bases). Germline V gene sequence: CDR1 WSHSY, CDR2 SAAADI. The CDR3 covers 14 residues. The ends were cut back, 5 bases at V and 4 bases at J, with 11 bases in the middle. This CDR3 reads CASSPTVITGELFF. CDR3 DNA: TGCGCCAGCAGTCCGACAGTTATCACCGGGGAGCTGTTTTTT.

This clone was seen a handful of times. This chain connects TRBV6-1 to TRBJ1-5; 9 bases map to TRBD1. The germline gives CDR1 MNHNS, CDR2 SASEGT. The CDR3 covers 15 residues. Trimming removed 7 bases from V and 5 bases from J; junction bases left unmatched: 9. The CDR3 loop is CASKSDRGRDQPQHF. The CDR3 DNA reads TGTGCCAGCAAATCGGACAGGGGACGGGATCAGCCCCAGCATTTT.

Written as DNA, the CDR3 is TGTGCCAGCAGTCCGTCTGATAGCAATCAGCCCCAGCATTTT. Its protein product is CASSPSDSNQPQHF. The chain joins TRBV27 to TRBJ1-5; D gene ambiguous. V was trimmed by 5 bases and J by 0 bases, leaving 8 bases between them. CDR3 length equals 14 residues. The germline V gene has CDR1 MNHEY and CDR2 SMNVEV (reference sequence).

The rearrangement links TRBV28 to TRBJ2-5, with D unclear. Germline CDR1 MDHEN, CDR2 SYDVKM. Trimming took off 1 base at V and 4 bases at J, with 22 bases between the two ends. The CDR3 spans 18 residues. The CDR3 DNA sequence: TGTGCCAGCAGTTTATCCCTTCCCAGTGGAGACACGAGAGAGACCCAGTACTTC. Amino acids: CASSLSLPSGDTRETQYF.

This clone was observed a handful of times. The CDR3 nucleotides are TGTGCCAGCAGCACCGTTGAAAGGAACTATGGCTACACCTTC. Encoded protein: CASSTVERNYGYTF. The chain uses TRBV11-2 and TRBJ1-2; no firm D call. The CDR3 totals 14 residues. Germline CDR1 SGHAT, CDR2 FQNNGV. The V end was cut by 5 bases, the J end by 2 bases, with 12 bases between. Filled out from reference TRBV11-2 and TRBJ1-2, the complete variable domain reads EAGVAQSPRYKIIEKRQSVAFWCNPISGHATLYWYQQILGQGPKLLIQFQNNGVVDDSQLPKDRFSAERLKGVDSTLKIQPAKLEDSAVYLCASSTVERNYGYTFGSGTRLTVV.

The CDR3 here is CASSSPRGGLANYGYTF. The CDR3 nucleotides are TGTGCCAGCAGCTCCCCTCGTGGGGGGTTAGCTAACTATGGCTACACCTTC. The chain uses TRBV7-9 and TRBJ1-2; D possibly corresponds to TRBD1 (5 bases). Germline V gene lookup returns CDR1 SEHNR and CDR2 FQNEAQ (reference sequence). The germline V and J ends were trimmed by 4 bases and 0 bases, with 18 bases remaining between them. The CDR3 runs to 17 residues.

J is TRBJ1-2 and V is TRBV27; D unresolved. This CDR3 is built from 13 residues. Germline assignment: CDR1 MNHEY and CDR2 SMNVEV (reference sequence). Between the trimmed V and J ends, which lost 6 bases and 2 bases, there was a span of 10 bases. CDR3 amino acids: CASSPGLNYGYTF. The CDR3 nucleotides are TGTGCCAGCAGCCCCGGACTCAACTATGGCTACACCTTC.

This rearrangement joins TRBV5-6 to TRBJ2-1, with D maybe TRBD1 (7 bases). The CDR3 runs to 16 residues. Germline loops: CDR1 SGHDT, CDR2 YYEEEE. V gave up 4 bases and J gave up 1 base, with 15 bases separating them. CDR3 in amino acids: CASSARGVASYNEQFF. CDR3 sequence (DNA): TGTGCCAGCAGCGCCAGGGGGGTGGCTTCCTACAATGAGCAGTTCTTC.

This rearrangement joins TRBV6-5 to TRBJ1-4, with D unresolved. This CDR3 has 14 amino acids. Trimming shortened V by 0 bases and J by 5 bases, and 7 bases separated the two germline ends. The V gene's germline CDR1 is MNHEY and CDR2 SVGAGI. The CDR3 loop is CASSYSQRNEKLFF. CDR3 bases: TGTGCCAGCAGTTACTCCCAAAGGAATGAAAAACTGTTTTTT.

This clone was recorded a few times. J is TRBJ2-6 and V is TRBV7-2; D is ambiguous. The V and J ends lost 8 bases and 1 base respectively, with 12 bases between them. CDR1 is SGHTA, CDR2 FQGNSA, per germline. This CDR3 has 15 residues. CDR3 loop: CASAEILSGANVLTF. The CDR3 DNA reads TGTGCCAGCGCCGAGATTCTTTCTGGGGCCAACGTCCTGACTTTC.